Listed below are T cell receptor beta chains from one sample, sequenced in a study of shared clonotypes between healthy human individuals. Assay: immunoSEQ multiplex PCR; the TCRdb copy retains only in-frame clones and omits some. This sample carries 2 million to 3 million clones, more than 85% of them seen once, and the ten largest clones take 0.36%. Sequenced material: naive CD4+ T cells from PBMCs. These receptors all come from a man aged 18 to 35 in good health. Some clones in this sample may be carry-over from other donors' samples. Both conserved end residues are part of each CDR3. Fields, in order: D gene, V gene, J gene, clone size, CDR3 DNA, CDR3 protein. A D gene is named only where the DNA matches it firmly. The size of a clone is reported for some rows only, either as once, few or many, or as a class for expanded clones.

TRBD2	TRBV5-1	TRBJ2-3	NA	TGCGCCAGCAGCTTGAGTGGCGGGAGCGCAGATACGCAGTATTTT	CASSLSGGSADTQYF
TRBD1	TRBV7-9	TRBJ1-1	NA	TGTGCCAGCAGCGGGACAGGGAAGGACACTGGAGCTTTCTTT	CASSGTGKDTGAFF
NA	TRBV6-1	TRBJ2-7	NA	TGTGCCAGCAGTGAAGCACTGGGGCAGGGGCCCCGCGAGCAGTACTTC	CASSEALGQGPREQYF
NA	TRBV7-2	TRBJ1-5	NA	TGTGCCAGCAGCCCGACGGGACTTAATCAGCCCCAGCATTTT	CASSPTGLNQPQHF
NA	TRBV28	TRBJ1-1	NA	TGTGCCAGCAGTTCGTCCCCGGGACAAATTGGGACTGAAGCTTTCTTT	CASSSSPGQIGTEAFF
NA	TRBV10-3	TRBJ1-1	NA	TGTGCCATCAGTGGTTCGACAGTTATGAACACTGAAGCTTTCTTT	CAISGSTVMNTEAFF
NA	TRBV28	TRBJ2-1	NA	TGTGCCAGCAGTTTATGGGGTAGCATCTACAATGAGCAGTTCTTC	CASSLWGSIYNEQFF
NA	TRBV15	TRBJ1-4	NA	TGTGCCACCAGCAGCAGGTTGCGCGATGAAAAACTGTTTTTT	CATSSRLRDEKLFF
NA	TRBV4-3	TRBJ2-1	NA	TGCGCCAGCAGCCAAGGGTTCCAGCGGGTATACAATGAGCAGTTCTTC	CASSQGFQRVYNEQFF
NA	TRBV2	TRBJ1-2	NA	TGTGCCAGCCGGGGAGACTTCTATGGCTACACCTTC	CASRGDFYGYTF
NA	TRBV11-1	TRBJ2-2	NA	TGTGCCAGCAGCTTAGAGGGCCCCGGGGAGCTGTTTTTT	CASSLEGPGELFF
TRBD2	TRBV7-9	TRBJ2-3	NA	TGTGCCAGCAGCCCACGTAGCGGGAGACCCAGCACAGATACGCAGTATTTT	CASSPRSGRPSTDTQYF
NA	TRBV6-5	TRBJ2-7	NA	TGTGCCAGCAGTTTTACAGGGCAAGAGCAGTACTTC	CASSFTGQEQYF
NA	TRBV5-1	TRBJ2-1	NA	TGCGCCAGCAGCTATGGGGGATCGCGCAATGAGCAGTTCTTC	CASSYGGSRNEQFF
NA	TRBV5-8	TRBJ2-1	NA	TGTGCCAGCAGCTTGATCCCGTGGAATGAGCAGTTCTTC	CASSLIPWNEQFF
NA	TRBV2	TRBJ1-1	few	TGTGCCAGCACCCGGGACAAGAACACTGAAGCTTTCTTT	CASTRDKNTEAFF
NA	TRBV5-1	TRBJ2-3	NA	TGCGCCAGCAGCTCGGTCGTCCTAGCGAGCACAGATACGCAGTATTTT	CASSSVVLASTDTQYF
NA	TRBV19	TRBJ1-1	NA	TGTGCCAGTAGTATAGTGGCGCACTCTACTGAAGCTTTCTTT	CASSIVAHSTEAFF
NA	TRBV18	TRBJ1-1	NA	TGTGCCAGCTCACAGAGGCCGGGGGCACAAAAGAACACTGAAGCTTTCTTT	CASSQRPGAQKNTEAFF
NA	TRBV10-3	TRBJ2-5	NA	TGTGCCATCAGTGAAACTCGTGAGACCCAGTACTTC	CAISETRETQYF
TRBD1	TRBV4-1	TRBJ2-6	NA	TGCGCCAGCAGCCAGCCGGGACAGCCCTCTGGGGCCAACGTCCTGACTTTC	CASSQPGQPSGANVLTF
TRBD2	TRBV5-6	TRBJ2-2	NA	TGTGCCAGCAGCATACCGGGACTAGCGGGAGAAAAAGACACCGGGGAGCTGTTTTTT	CASSIPGLAGEKDTGELFF
NA	TRBV7-2	TRBJ1-3	NA	TGTGCCAGCAGCTCCCTCGGAGGGAGCTCTGGAAACACCATATATTTT	CASSSLGGSSGNTIYF
TRBD1	TRBV6-1	TRBJ2-2	once	TGTGCCAGCCTACCGACAGGGGGCAGCACCGGGGAGCTGTTTTTT	CASLPTGGSTGELFF
TRBD1	TRBV7-9	TRBJ2-1	NA	TGTGCCAGCAGCTTTGCATCGACAGGGGATCGTGAGCAGTTCTTC	CASSFASTGDREQFF
TRBD1	TRBV10-3	TRBJ1-1	NA	TGTGCCATCAGTCCCGGACAGGGCGAGGCTTTCTTT	CAISPGQGEAFF
TRBD1	TRBV2	TRBJ2-7	NA	TGTGCCAGCAGTGAAGTTGGACAGGGGGCCTACGAGCAGTACTTC	CASSEVGQGAYEQYF
NA	TRBV19	TRBJ2-5	NA	TGTGCCAGTAGTATTTGGTTTCGGGACGGATCCCAAGAGACCCAGTACTTC	CASSIWFRDGSQETQYF
TRBD2	TRBV6-6	TRBJ2-7	NA	TGTGCCAGCAGTTATTTCACTAGCGGTAGCTCCTACGAGCAGTACTTC	CASSYFTSGSSYEQYF
NA	TRBV27	TRBJ1-2	NA	TGTGCCAGCAGTTTAGTCAGGGGAGGGCATGGCTACACCTTC	CASSLVRGGHGYTF
TRBD2	TRBV2	TRBJ2-7	NA	TGTGCCAGCAGTGCGAGCGGGAGGCTAACCTACGAGCAGTACTTC	CASSASGRLTYEQYF
NA	TRBV30	TRBJ1-5	NA	TGTGCCTGGAGTGTAGAGGGGGAACAGCCCCAGCATTTT	CAWSVEGEQPQHF
TRBD2	TRBV27	TRBJ2-7	NA	TGTGCCAGCAGTCCCTACCGACTAGCGGGAGTCGAGCAGTACTTC	CASSPYRLAGVEQYF
NA	TRBV28	TRBJ2-1	NA	TGTGCCAGCCTAGGACTCCCTTACAATGAGCAGTTCTTC	CASLGLPYNEQFF
NA	TRBV7-3	TRBJ2-3	NA	TGTGCCAGCAGCTTAGCAGACAGCTACACAGATACGCAGTATTTT	CASSLADSYTDTQYF
NA	TRBV28	TRBJ1-1	NA	TGTGCCAGCAGTTTAAGGGGAATGTGGAGCACTGAAGCTTTCTTT	CASSLRGMWSTEAFF
NA	TRBV12-5	TRBJ2-2	NA	TGTGCTAGTGGCCGGGACACCGGGGAGCTGTTTTTT	CASGRDTGELFF
NA	TRBV29-1	TRBJ2-3	NA	TGCAGCGTTGAGGGGGTCCATTCCAAAGATACGCAGTATTTT	CSVEGVHSKDTQYF
NA	TRBV12-5	TRBJ2-1	NA	TGTGCTAGTGGTTTGGCAAGTATGAGATCTCCATACAATGAGCAGTTCTTC	CASGLASMRSPYNEQFF
NA	TRBV11-2	TRBJ2-1	NA	TGTGCCAGCAGCTTAGCGTTTGGTGCTGGGAATGAGCAGTTCTTC	CASSLAFGAGNEQFF